The 22 T cell receptor beta chains listed next were all sequenced from one sample in a study of regulatory T cells in long-lasting Graves disease. Time point described: newly diagnosed GD, antithyroid drugs for less than 3 months. PBMC-extracted RNA yielded the TCR library. Relying on iRepertoire HTBI primers and Arm-PCR of CDR3 regions, the team built TCR beta libraries. TCRdb recomputed calls from the multiplex PCR reads with MiXCR, one row per CDR3 protein. The repertoire holds 350,000 to 500,000 distinct CDR3 sequences, with around 15% as singletons. These data also formed part of another study, on T cells in Graves' hyperthyroidism and ophthalmopathy.

Source: peripheral blood mononuclear cells (PBMCs), taken at new diagnosis, from a patient treated with antithyroid drugs. These receptor sequences come from a woman in her 30s with Graves disease.

This clonotype was counted only a few times. V usage is TRBV12-3 or TRBV12-4 and J usage is TRBJ1-3, with no clear D. Trimming took off 2 bases at V and 0 bases at J, with 17 bases between the two ends. This CDR3 has 18 residues. In DNA, the CDR3 is TGTGCCAGCAGTTTATCGTGGAGGACGGTGGCCTCTGGAAACACCATATATTTT. Its protein product is CASSLSWRTVASGNTIYF.

The chain is built from TRBV29-1 and TRBJ2-1; 10 positions agree with TRBD2. Looked up from germline, CDR1 is SQVTM and CDR2 is ANQGSEA. This CDR3 comprises 15 residues. V lost 4 bases, J lost 6 bases, and 9 bases stayed unmatched. The CDR3: CSVGRGTSDVNEQFF. CDR3 DNA sequence: TGCAGCGTTGGAAGGGGGACTAGCGACGTCAATGAGCAGTTCTTC.

There are many counts of this clonotype. The V call is TRBV2, the J call TRBJ2-7, with a possible D match to TRBD1 (7 bases). Germline V CDR1 and CDR2: SNHLY, FYNNEI. Trimming removed 8 bases from V and 3 bases from J, with 23 bases in between. This CDR3 is built from 16 residues. CDR3 region: CASGGTERGIYYEQYF. CDR3 in DNA: TGTGCCAGCGGGGGGACAGAGAGGGGGATCTACTACGAGCAGTACTTC.

At least ten counts were recorded for this clonotype. The chain combines TRBV11-2 with TRBJ2-1; D is undetermined. TRBJ2-5 matches the DNA end more closely, so the J call is doubtful. Germline V lookup: CDR1 SGHAT, CDR2 FQNNGV. The CDR3 covers 14 residues. The DNA for the CDR3 is TGTGCCAGCAGCGCCGCCATTCGCCAAGAGACCCAGTACTTC. Its protein product is CASSAAIRQETQYF.

A few counts support this clonotype. The rearrangement uses TRBV7-2 and TRBJ2-5; D gene ambiguous. The CDR3 runs to 14 residues. Germline CDR1 is SGHTA and CDR2 is FQGNSA. V shed 1 base and J shed 2 bases, with 8 bases lying between them. CDR3: CASSLEYSQETQYF. DNA for the CDR3: TGTGCCAGCAGCTTAGAGTACTCACAAGAGACCCAGTACTTC.

The chain links TRBV15 to TRBJ2-5; 9 positions agree with TRBD1. V gave up 5 bases and J gave up 1 base; unmatched junction bases: 5. From germline, CDR1 is LNHNV and CDR2 YYDKDF (reference sequence). The CDR3 loop spans 15 amino acids. CDR3 in DNA: TGTGCCACCAGCGGACAGGGGAGAACCCAAGAGACCCAGTACTTC. Amino acids: CATSGQGRTQETQYF.

This clonotype was counted a few times. The J gene is TRBJ2-1, the V gene TRBV9; D uncertain. The CDR3 sequence is 12 residues long. Per the germline V gene, CDR1 is SGDLS and CDR2 is YYNGEE. Trimming shortened V by 3 bases and J by 9 bases, and 10 bases separated the two germline ends. CDR3 DNA sequence: TGTGCCAGCAGCGCCACCTTTGTTGAGCAGTTCTTC. Translating it yields CASSATFVEQFF. Supplemented by reference TRBV9 and TRBJ2-1, the full variable domain reads DSGVTQTPKHLITATGQRVTLRCSPRSGDLSVYWYQQSLDQGLQFLIQYYNGEERAKGNILERFSAQQFPDLHSELNLSSLELGDSALYFCASSATFVEQFFGPGTRLTVL.

This clonotype appeared many times. The V call is TRBV28, the J call TRBJ2-3; D is uncertain. The CDR3 extends over 11 amino acids. V gave up 8 bases and J gave up 1 base, with 4 bases separating them. Germline CDR1 MDHEN, CDR2 SYDVKM. CDR3 nucleotide sequence: TGTGCCAGCCTGCGCACAGATACGCAGTATTTT. Translation gives CASLRTDTQYF.

This clonotype was found many times. V and J are TRBV20-1 and TRBJ2-7, with TRBD2 matching over 13 bases. V dropped 5 bases and J dropped 6; count of bases not matched to a gene: 4. The CDR3 sequence is 13 residues long. Germline values: CDR1 DFQATT, CDR2 SNEGSKA (reference sequence). Here the CDR3 reads CSAGLAGVSEQYF. For the CDR3, the DNA is TGCAGTGCTGGACTAGCGGGAGTCAGCGAGCAGTACTTC.

There are a few counts of this clonotype. The chain couples TRBV27 to TRBJ1-1; D not certain. CDR1 and CDR2 from the germline V gene are MNHEY and SMNVEV (reference sequence). V gave up 6 bases and J gave up 0 bases, with 11 bases separating them. The CDR3 loop spans 14 amino acids. The CDR3 DNA follows: TGTGCCAGCAGCCACACGGATCTGAACACTGAAGCTTTCTTT. Residues: CASSHTDLNTEAFF.

This clonotype was seen a few times. V usage is TRBV27 and J usage is TRBJ2-1; TRBD1 is a possible D gene (6 bases). Between the trimmed V and J ends, which lost 10 bases and 7 bases, there was a span of 17 bases. Germline V gene sequence: CDR1 MNHEY, CDR2 SMNVEV (reference sequence). The CDR3 is 13 residues long. In DNA form, the CDR3 reads TGTGCCACGGGACAAGGGCACTTTAATGAGCAGTTCTTC. Translated: CATGQGHFNEQFF.

This clonotype was counted only a few times. V is TRBV10-3 and J is TRBJ2-3; 12 positions match TRBD2. CDR1 is ENHRY, CDR2 SYGVKD, per germline. J gave up 1 base and V 7 bases, and 3 bases lay outside the gene matches. The CDR3 is 15 amino acids. The CDR3 loop reads CAITRTSGGTDTQYF. DNA for the CDR3: TGTGCCATCACCCGGACTAGCGGGGGCACAGATACGCAGTATTTT.

Note on this clonotype: At one end the junction does not follow the germline gene, possibly because of a read error. V is TRBV6-1 and J is TRBJ1-6; D perhaps matches TRBD1 (5 bases). CDR1 and CDR2 (germline): MNHNS, SASEGT. The CDR3 length is 14 residues. CDR3 in DNA: TGCGCCAGCAGGGTACAAACTTATAATTCACCCCTCCACTTT. It codes for CASRVQTYNSPLHF.

This clonotype was seen a single time. The chain uses TRBV5-6 and TRBJ2-7; 7 bases align to TRBD1. The ends lost 2 bases at V and 2 bases at J; junction bases unmatched: 4. The germline CDR1 and CDR2 sequences are SGHDT and YYEEEE. The CDR3 contains 14 residues. The CDR3 coding sequence is TGTGCCAGCAGCTTCGTAGACAGGGCCTACGAGCAGTACTTC. This gives the protein CASSFVDRAYEQYF.

A note on this clonotype: This may be a read error: a much more frequent sequence differs by one nucleotide. The chain couples TRBV18 to TRBJ1-1; 7 bases are shared with TRBD1. The CDR3 has 14 residues. The germline V gene has CDR1 KGHSH and CDR2 LQKENI. CDR3: CASSTGTENTEASF. In nucleotides, the CDR3 is TGTGCCAGCTCAACCGGGACAGAGAACACTGAAGCTTCCTTT. Full variable domain (rest looked up from reference TRBV18 and TRBJ1-1): NAGVMQNPRHLVRRRGQEARLRCSPMKGHSHVYWYRQLPEEGLKFMVYLQKENIIDESGMPKERFSAEFPKEGPSILRIQQVVRGDSAAYFCASSTGTENTEASFGQGTRLTVV.

The V call is TRBV12-3 or TRBV12-4, the J call TRBJ1-2, with TRBD1 as a possible D gene (5 bases). Trimming took off 2 bases at V and 7 bases at J, with 14 bases between the two ends. The length of the CDR3 is 14 residues. As DNA, the CDR3 is TGTGCCAGCAGTTTATCGCATCTGGGGCCTGGCTACACCTTC. It encodes CASSLSHLGPGYTF.

Of note for this clonotype: A much larger clone is a single base away; this may be a read error. V and J are TRBV6-9 and TRBJ1-6; a possible D gene is TRBD1 (5 bases). Germline CDR1 MNHGY, CDR2 SVAAGI. The CDR3 has 15 amino acids. V was clipped by 4 bases and J by 5 bases, with 12 bases between them. DNA of the CDR3: TGTGCCAGCAGTTTCTCGCAGGGAAATAATTCACCCCTCCACTTT. As protein: CASSFSQGNNSPLHF.

In its sample, this clonotype was seen many times. The gene calls are TRBV28 and TRBJ2-3, with 9 bases lining up with TRBD2. This CDR3 region has 15 residues. The germline V gene encodes CDR1 MDHEN and CDR2 SYDVKM. V was pared by 5 bases and J by 2 bases, with 5 bases of the junction left unmatched. The CDR3 spells CASSQTSGLTDTQYF. CDR3 bases: TGTGCCAGCAGTCAGACTAGCGGCCTCACAGATACGCAGTATTTT. The full variable domain, its missing parts supplied by reference TRBV28 and TRBJ2-3, is DVKVTQSSRYLVKRTGEKVFLECVQDMDHENMFWYRQDPGLGLRLIYFSYDVKMKEKGDIPEGYSVSREKKERFSLILESASTNQTSMYLCASSQTSGLTDTQYFGPGTRLTVL.

This clonotype was counted many times. The chain joins TRBV24-1 to TRBJ2-3, with 11 bases matching TRBD2. The length of the CDR3 is 18 residues. The germline V gene has CDR1 KGHDR and CDR2 SFDVKD. J was trimmed by 0 bases and V by 3 bases; bases with no gene match: 7. This chain's CDR3 is CATSDTSGSGGSTDTQYF. CDR3 in DNA: TGTGCCACCAGTGATACTAGCGGGAGTGGGGGGAGCACAGATACGCAGTATTTT.

This clonotype was counted many times. V usage is TRBV2 and J usage is TRBJ1-1; tentative D call: TRBD1 (5 bases). V lost 1 base and J 2 bases, leaving 11 bases between the germline ends. Germline-derived CDR1 and CDR2 are SNHLY and FYNNEI. The CDR3 length is 15 residues. The CDR3 DNA sequence: TGTGCCAGCAGTGAAGGGGGCGCATTAAACACTGAAGCTTTCTTT. Translating it yields CASSEGGALNTEAFF.

The rearrangement links TRBV27 to TRBJ1-6; D uncertain. CDR3 length: 14 residues. V lost 2 bases, J lost 7 bases, and 9 bases lay in between. Per germline, CDR1 MNHEY and CDR2 SMNVEV (reference sequence). The CDR3 region has the DNA TGTGCCAGCAGTTTACTCCTGGAGAATTCACCCCTCCACTTT. Its protein product is CASSLLLENSPLHF.

This clonotype was seen a few times. This chain uses TRBV7-9 with TRBJ2-2, with 7 bases lining up with TRBD2. Looked up from germline, CDR1 is SEHNR and CDR2 is FQNEAQ (reference sequence). V gave up 2 bases and J gave up 3 bases; unmatched junction bases: 3. The CDR3 consists of 15 residues. The CDR3 here is CASSLRTSHTGELFF. The CDR3 DNA follows: TGTGCCAGCAGCTTACGGACTAGTCACACCGGGGAGCTGTTTTTT.